This entry lists 19 T cell receptor beta chains sequenced from one sample in a study of shared clonotypes between healthy human individuals. Clones were read by immunoSEQ multiplex PCR, and TCRdb kept only the in-frame ones, dropping some. This repertoire shows about 500,000 clones, 75% to 80% found once; its top ten account for approximately 12%. Sequenced: PBMCs. The receptor source for this set is a woman between 40 and 50 years old in good health. Some clones in this sample may be carry-over from other donors' samples.

This clone has more than one count but fewer than ten. The chain uses TRBV25-1 and TRBJ2-2; D might be TRBD1 or TRBD2, each matching 5 bases. The CDR3 spans 15 residues. V was pared by 2 bases and J by 3 bases, with 10 bases between. CDR1 is MGHDK, CDR2 SYGVNS, per germline. The CDR3 region has the DNA TGTGCCAGCAGTGAAGGGACCGATTACACCGGGGAGCTGTTTTTT. Its translation: CASSEGTDYTGELFF.

The chain uses TRBV28 and TRBJ1-1, with a tentative D call TRBD1 (6 bases). V shed 6 bases and J shed 8 bases, with 13 bases lying between them. CDR3 length: 12 residues. Germline lookup yields CDR1 MDHEN and CDR2 SYDVKM. Here the CDR3 reads CASSPGEGEAFF. Here the CDR3 DNA reads TGTGCCAGCAGCCCAGGGGAGGGGGAAGCTTTCTTT.

The chain is built from TRBV11-3 and TRBJ2-1; unclear D gene. Germline values: CDR1 SGHNT, CDR2 YENEEA. Trimming shortened V by 1 base and J by 4 bases, and 11 bases separated the two germline ends. The CDR3 sequence is 15 residues long. The CDR3 DNA reads TGTGCCAGCAGCTTAGCTTCATCCTTATACAATGAGCAGTTCTTC. As protein: CASSLASSLYNEQFF.

This clone was observed a single time. The rearrangement joins TRBV5-1 to TRBJ1-1; possible D gene TRBD1, 6 bases. Trimming removed 4 bases from V and 0 bases from J, with 13 bases in between. The CDR3 is 15 amino acids. Per germline, CDR1 SGHRS and CDR2 YFSETQ. The CDR3 DNA reads as TGCGCCAGCAGCCGTGGGGGGCCCGTGAACACTGAAGCTTTCTTT. Its protein is CASSRGGPVNTEAFF.

With respect to this clone: With a much larger clone just one base away, this may be a read error. The same CDR3 arises from other DNA sequences in this sample as well. The chain uses TRBV18 and TRBJ2-3; D not resolved. In germline, CDR1 is KGHSH, CDR2 LQKENI. The CDR3 consists of 14 residues. The CDR3 nucleotides are TGTGCCAGCTCGCCACGACTGTCCACAGATACGCAGTATTTT. Translation: CASSPRLSTDTQYF.

This clone was seen a single time. This rearrangement joins TRBV7-8 to TRBJ2-2; 10 bases fit TRBD2. Germline trimming cut 1 base from V and 5 bases from J; bases unmatched to any gene: 7. Germline assignment: CDR1 SGHVS and CDR2 FQNEAQ. CDR3 size: 17 residues. The CDR3 DNA reads TGTGCCAGCAGCTTAGGGGGACTAGCGACGGGAACCGGGGAGCTGTTTTTT. Protein: CASSLGGLATGTGELFF.

This clone was observed at least ten times. The V gene is TRBV4-3, the J gene TRBJ2-1; a possible D gene is TRBD1 (6 bases). The V gene's germline CDR1 is LGHNA and CDR2 YSLEER. V lost 4 bases to trimming and J lost 7 bases, with 17 bases between them. The length of the CDR3 is 15 residues. The CDR3 region has the DNA TGCGCCAGCAGCCGAAGCTTGGGGGCGCAGAATGAGCAGTTCTTC. It yields the protein CASSRSLGAQNEQFF.

The V gene is TRBV2, the J gene TRBJ2-1, with TRBD2 identical over 7 bases. CDR3 length equals 13 residues. J gave up 4 bases and V 11 bases, and 8 bases lay outside the gene matches. Germline assignment: CDR1 SNHLY and CDR2 FYNNEI. The CDR3: CAGMRERYNEQFF. DNA of the CDR3: TGTGCCGGCATGCGGGAGAGGTACAATGAGCAGTTCTTC.

This chain uses TRBV7-2 with TRBJ1-1, with no clear D. V was clipped by 3 bases and J by 2 bases, with 13 bases between them. The germline gives CDR1 SGHTA, CDR2 FQGNSA. CDR3 length: 15 residues. The CDR3 region has the DNA TGTGCCAGCAGCTTTTCCTGGGTTCCTAACACTGAAGCTTTCTTT. As protein: CASSFSWVPNTEAFF.

This clone was detected once. The genes are TRBV7-6 and TRBJ2-7; 9 bases fit TRBD1. With 5 bases clipped from V and 0 bases from J, the junction kept 11 bases outside the gene matches. The V gene's germline CDR1 is SGHVS and CDR2 FNYEAQ. This CDR3 is built from 17 residues. CDR3 nucleotides: TGTGCCAGCAGCCCACAGGGGGCCTTAACCCACTCCTACGAGCAGTACTTC. This sequence encodes CASSPQGALTHSYEQYF. Supplemented by reference TRBV7-6 and TRBJ2-7, the full variable domain reads GAGVSQSPRYKVTKRGQDVALRCDPISGHVSLYWYRQALGQGPEFLTYFNYEAQQDKSGLPNDRFSAERPEGSISTLTIQRTEQRDSAMYRCASSPQGALTHSYEQYFGPGTRLTVT.

A word on this clone: This is likely an artifact of a read error, given a far larger clone one base away. V is TRBV29-1 and J is TRBJ1-2; D remains unclear. The V end was cut by 8 bases, the J end by 4 bases, with 14 bases between. From germline, CDR1 is SQVTM and CDR2 ANQGSEA. The CDR3 spans 12 residues. The DNA for the CDR3 is TGCAGCCCCGAAATAGTCCCCTATGGCTACACCTTC. Amino acid sequence: CSPEIVPYGYTF.

The chain employs TRBV6-1 and TRBJ1-2; 11 bases match TRBD1. The germline V gene encodes CDR1 MNHNS and CDR2 SASEGT. The trim removed 6 bases at V and 3 bases at J, leaving 6 bases unmatched. This CDR3 contains 15 residues. The CDR3 spells CASRDRGLSDYGYTF. In nucleotides, the CDR3 is TGTGCCAGCAGGGACAGGGGGCTTTCGGACTATGGCTACACCTTC.

The J gene is TRBJ2-7, the V gene TRBV9, with D possibly TRBD2 on 6 matching bases. Trimming stripped 6 bases from V and 2 bases from J, with 21 bases between. Germline V gene sequence: CDR1 SGDLS, CDR2 YYNGEE. The CDR3 spans 16 residues. CDR3 residues: CASTRECRPSAYEQYF. In DNA, the CDR3 is TGTGCCAGCACCCGGGAGTGCAGGCCCTCCGCCTACGAGCAGTACTTC.

This clone showed up just a few times. This likely came from a read error, as a far larger clone is one base away. The rearrangement uses TRBV11-2 and TRBJ2-3, with D maybe TRBD2 (5 bases). This CDR3 comprises 13 residues. Germline CDR1 and CDR2: SGHAT and FQNNGV. The CDR3 protein is CASGLERQDTQYF. CDR3 nucleotide sequence: TGTGCCAGCGGCTTAGAGCGGCAGGATACGCAGTATTTT.

This clone was counted between two and nine times. The genes are TRBV10-3 and TRBJ2-2; 12 nucleotides align to TRBD2. V shed 9 bases and J 5 bases; nucleotides not matched to a gene: 4. CDR3 length equals 14 residues. The germline V gene has CDR1 ENHRY and CDR2 SYGVKD. The chain's CDR3 is CAIAGTSGTGELFF. The CDR3 DNA is TGTGCCATTGCGGGGACTAGCGGGACCGGGGAGCTGTTTTTT.

Worth noting for this clone: One end of the junction does not line up with germline, which may come from a read error. The sample has other DNA sequences that encode this CDR3 too. The rearrangement links TRBV30 to TRBJ1-5; 9 nucleotides align to TRBD1. The CDR3 sequence is 14 residues long. Germline CDR1 GTSNPN, CDR2 SVGIG (reference sequence). CDR3 in amino acids: CAWTGTGKRQPQHF. Here the CDR3 DNA reads TGTGCCTGGACGGGGACAGGGAAGCGGCAGCCCCAGCATTTC.

This clone was counted only a few times. The rearrangement uses TRBV6-6 and TRBJ1-2; a possible D gene is TRBD1 (5 bases). The V and J ends lost 2 bases and 8 bases respectively, with 12 bases between them. Germline V gene sequence: CDR1 MNHNY, CDR2 SVGAGI (reference sequence). This CDR3 is 13 amino acids long. As DNA, the CDR3 is TGTGCCAGCAGTTACCAGGGTGAAGGCGGCTACACCTTC. Protein sequence: CASSYQGEGGYTF.

The CDR3 here is CASSSRLAEQYF. The DNA of the CDR3 is TGTGCCAGCTCATCGAGACTAGCCGAGCAGTACTTC. The chain carries TRBV18 and TRBJ2-7; 7 bases are shared with TRBD2. Trimming cost V 5 bases and J 6 bases; bases outside gene matches: 4. The germline V gene has CDR1 KGHSH and CDR2 LQKENI. The CDR3 length is 12 residues. The whole variable domain, filled in from reference TRBV18 and TRBJ2-7, reads NAGVMQNPRHLVRRRGQEARLRCSPMKGHSHVYWYRQLPEEGLKFMVYLQKENIIDESGMPKERFSAEFPKEGPSILRIQQVVRGDSAAYFCASSSRLAEQYFGPGTRLTVT.

V and J are TRBV27 and TRBJ2-7, with D possibly being TRBD1 or TRBD2 (5 bases each). CDR3 size: 15 residues. V was cut by 6 bases and J by 7 bases, with 22 bases left in between. Germline lookup yields CDR1 MNHEY and CDR2 SMNVEV (reference sequence). CDR3 bases: TGTGCCAGCAGATTACGGGGCCTGCTCCCTACTGAGCAGTACTTC. This gives the protein CASRLRGLLPTEQYF.